There are a few counts of the clone carrying this T cell receptor (beta chain). Its antigen is unidentified. Germline loops: CDR1 SQVTM, CDR2 ANQGSEA. Trimming removed 6 bases from V and 6 bases from J, with 21 bases in between. This CDR3 is 15 amino acids long. The record originates from a study of post-analysis software for immune sequencing data. Study-level findings and limits: Comparison of patients with controls showed a handful of TRBV segments more frequent in patients, TRBV5-6, TRBV5-1 and TRBV20-1 among them. Samples from a shared batch, those prepared together, strongly co-clustered by F measure.

TCR beta libraries were prepared from cDNA with unique molecular identifiers. From the PCR reads, TCRdb called clonotypes with MiXCR, one entry per CDR3 protein. The data show 700,000 to 800,000 distinct CDR3 sequences, with 30% seen just once and about 0.5% held by the top ten. The sequence was obtained from a girl aged 10 to 17 with multiple sclerosis. Sequences were obtained from blood. V usage is TRBV29-1 and J usage is TRBJ2-1; D is perhaps TRBD2 (6 bases). Here the CDR3 DNA reads TGCAGCGTGAGGAGGGCACAGGCAGGGAGCAATGAGCAGTTCTTC. This sequence encodes CSVRRAQAGSNEQFF.